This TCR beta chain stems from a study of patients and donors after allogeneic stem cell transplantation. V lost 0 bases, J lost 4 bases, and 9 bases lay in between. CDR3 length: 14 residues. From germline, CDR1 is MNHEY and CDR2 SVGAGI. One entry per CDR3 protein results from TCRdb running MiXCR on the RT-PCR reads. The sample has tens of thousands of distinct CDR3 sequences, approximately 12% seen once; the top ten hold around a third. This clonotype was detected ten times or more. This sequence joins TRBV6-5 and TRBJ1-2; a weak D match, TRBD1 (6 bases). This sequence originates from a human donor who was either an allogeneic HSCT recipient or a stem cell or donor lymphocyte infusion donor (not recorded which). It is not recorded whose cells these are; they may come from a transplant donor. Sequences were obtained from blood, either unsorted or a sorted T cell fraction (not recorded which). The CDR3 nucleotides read TGTGCCAGCAGTTACTCTTCAGGGGCCTATGGCTACACCTTC. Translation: CASSYSSGAYGYTF.